This T cell receptor beta chain was observed in a study of T cells in Graves' hyperthyroidism and ophthalmopathy. Study-wide results and limits: Ophthalmopathy onset followed model prediction by a median approximately 6.2 months. Ophthalmopathy stood apart from stable hyperthyroidism in a 13 V-J model. Also found in blood were most expanded thyroid clonotypes above 0.001.

It was RNA transcripts that yielded the amplified TCR beta CDR3 regions. HTBI primers drove first-round RT-PCR of the TCR CDR3. MiXCR, run by TCRdb on the multiplex PCR reads, gives a single entry per CDR3 protein. The sample yields a few hundred thousand distinct CDR3 sequences, 15% to 17% seen once. For this clonotype: Its target is not known.

Sequences were obtained from blood. The receptor's source is a woman younger than 45 with Graves' hyperthyroidism.

CDR3 region: CSLGQGSYNEQFF. The CDR3 DNA reads TGCAGCCTAGGACAGGGATCCTACAATGAGCAGTTCTTC. The chain couples TRBV29-1 to TRBJ2-1, with 8 nucleotides matching TRBD1. The CDR3 runs to 13 residues. Germline V gene data show CDR1 as SQVTM and CDR2 as ANQGSEA. V was clipped by 8 bases and J by 1 base; unmatched bases: 4.